The clone carrying this T cell receptor beta chain was found many times. The data are from a study of T-cell reconstitution after alpha-beta-depleted transplantation in children. Unmatched junction bases numbered 3, after V lost 4 bases and J lost 4 bases. Germline V gene data show CDR1 as SEHNR and CDR2 as FQNEAQ (reference sequence). There are 15 residues in the CDR3. It was with unique molecular identifiers that the TCRbeta library was prepared. From the PCR reads, TCRdb called clonotypes with MiXCR, one entry per CDR3 protein. The sample includes around 400,000 distinct CDR3 sequences, around 9.9% seen only once; the top ten take roughly 5%.

Sequences were derived from PBMCs from the stem cell graft donor, sampled from the stem cell graft. This chain uses TRBV7-9 with TRBJ2-3; 12 bases match TRBD2. The TCR sequence derives from a human donor who donated a stem cell graft to a child with acute myeloid leukemia. CDR3 nucleotides: TGTGCCAGCAGCTCTAGCGGGGGGGTCGCAGATACGCAGTATTTT. It translates to CASSSSGGVADTQYF.